This T cell receptor (beta chain) was retrieved from a study of early T cells in non-severe SARS-CoV-2 infection. Whole-study context: Chains were not paired, and sequencing was done on bulk RNA from unsorted whole blood.

In the library, individual cDNA molecules carried attached unique molecular identifiers. Using its own MiXCR run on the 5' RACE reads, TCRdb lists one record per CDR3 protein. The sample records 20,000 to 30,000 distinct CDR3 sequences, around 6% being singletons. Points from the study as a whole: Private and CD4 specificities were missed by VDJdb matching, skewed to anti-spike CD8.

This clonotype has a count of ten or more. The antigen remains unidentified. V gave up 6 bases and J gave up 3 bases; unmatched junction bases: 13. Germline values: CDR1 MDHEN, CDR2 SYDVKM. The CDR3 runs to 17 residues. The sample taken for sequencing was whole blood. This chain joins TRBV28 and TRBJ2-1; 8 bases match TRBD2. This receptor was taken from an adult who was a healthcare worker with PCR-confirmed SARS-CoV-2 infection or an uninfected control (not recorded which). For the CDR3, the DNA is TGTGCCAGCAGCACCCCCTCAGCGGGGGCCAACTACAATGAGCAGTTCTTC. This sequence encodes CASSTPSAGANYNEQFF. The complete variable domain, with remaining parts taken from reference TRBV28 and TRBJ2-1, reads DVKVTQSSRYLVKRTGEKVFLECVQDMDHENMFWYRQDPGLGLRLIYFSYDVKMKEKGDIPEGYSVSREKKERFSLILESASTNQTSMYLCASSTPSAGANYNEQFFGPGTRLTVL.